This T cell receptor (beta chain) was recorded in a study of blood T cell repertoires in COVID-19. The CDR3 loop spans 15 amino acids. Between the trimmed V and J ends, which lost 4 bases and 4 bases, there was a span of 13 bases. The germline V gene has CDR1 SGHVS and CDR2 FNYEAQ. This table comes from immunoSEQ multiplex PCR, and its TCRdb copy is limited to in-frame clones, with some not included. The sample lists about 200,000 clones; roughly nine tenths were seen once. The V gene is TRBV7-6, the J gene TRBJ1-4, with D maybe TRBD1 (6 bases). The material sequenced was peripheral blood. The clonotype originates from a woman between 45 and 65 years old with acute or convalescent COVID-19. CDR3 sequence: CASSSETGINEKLFF. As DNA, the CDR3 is TGTGCCAGCAGCTCAGAAACAGGGATTAATGAAAAACTGTTTTTT.